These T cell receptor beta chains were read from a single sample in a study of breast tumors, draining lymph nodes, adjacent tissues. TCRdb used MiXCR to reprocess the multiplex PCR reads, holding one entry per CDR3 protein. The sample shows some 120,000 distinct CDR3 sequences, nearly 20% of them seen only once. Sequenced input: axillary lymph node tissue. These receptor sequences come from a female donor with breast cancer. Some clones in this sample may be carry-over from other donors' samples. CDR3s include the opening cysteine and the closing phenylalanine or tryptophan. D genes are given only for firm matches. Where a row states a size, it is once, few, many or the class of an expanded clone; other rows omit it.

j_call d_call v_call clone_size cdr3_aa cdr3_nt
TRBJ2-2 TRBD1 TRBV28 few CASSLGTGSLIGELFF TGTGCCAGCAGTCTCGGGACAGGGTCTCTCATCGGGGAGCTGTTTTTT
TRBJ2-7 TRBD1 TRBV5-5 many CASSFGTESYEQYF TGTGCCAGCAGCTTCGGGACAGAATCCTACGAGCAGTACTTC
TRBJ1-5 - TRBV20-1 many CSAPEGNNQPQHF TGCAGTGCCCCCGAGGGGAACAATCAGCCCCAGCATTTT
TRBJ2-1 TRBD2 TRBV4-2 many CASSRSSSGGVNEQFF TGTGCCAGCAGCCGTTCTTCTAGCGGGGGGGTGAATGAGCAGTTCTTC
TRBJ2-3 TRBD2 TRBV9 many CASSPRSTSEGDTQYF TGTGCCAGCAGCCCCCGATCCACTAGCGAGGGCGATACGCAGTATTTT
TRBJ2-5 - TRBV24-1 many CATSDFGGARETQYF TGTGCCACCAGTGATTTCGGAGGGGCCCGTGAGACCCAGTACTTC
TRBJ1-2 - TRBV7-8 many CASSPLRGLTLTYGYTF TGTGCCAGCAGCCCCCTCCGGGGACTCACTTTGACCTATGGCTACACCTTC
TRBJ2-1 TRBD1 TRBV3-1 many CASSHSGTAYNEQFF TGTGCCAGCAGCCATTCGGGGACAGCCTACAATGAGCAGTTCTTC
TRBJ1-5 - TRBV28 - CASSLPTKPQHF TGTGCCAGCAGTTTACCGACGAAGCCCCAGCATTTT
TRBJ2-3 - TRBV7-3 many CATQLRVGDTQYF TGTGCGACCCAACTGAGAGTAGGAGATACGCAGTATTTT